The sequence of this T cell receptor beta chain was determined in a study of PD-1 blockade in mismatch repair-deficient tumors. Across the whole study: Patients had approximately 11 mismatch repair-deficient cancer types, all previously treated and progressing.

The ends were cut back, 8 bases at V and 2 bases at J, with 6 bases in the middle. This CDR3 has 11 residues. Germline V gene sequence: CDR1 MGHDK, CDR2 SYGVNS. TCRdb's table, derived via immunoSEQ multiplex PCR, lists solely in-frame clones and lacks some. Of 100,000 to 150,000 clones in the sample, about 88% were seen once. The chain employs TRBV25-1 and TRBJ1-1; D unresolved. The sample consisted of peripheral blood, taken 44 weeks after starting pembrolizumab. The TCR was taken from an adult with mismatch repair-deficient cancer. CDR3 coding DNA: TGTGCCAGCGGATTAAACACTGAAGCTTTCTTT. Protein: CASGLNTEAFF.